The clone carrying this T cell receptor (beta chain) was seen many times. Its cognate antigen is unknown. The CDR3 is made up of 12 amino acids. The germline CDR1 and CDR2 sequences are MNHEY and SMNVEV (reference sequence). The V end was cut by 8 bases, the J end by 10 bases, with 15 bases between. Regions amplified from RNA transcripts were the TCR beta CDR3 regions. Researchers ran a first-round RT-PCR on the TCR CDR3 using the HTBI primer set. TCRdb reprocessed the multiplex PCR reads with MiXCR, giving one entry per CDR3 protein. Seen here are around 190,000 distinct CDR3 sequences, roughly a sixth observed once, and the top ten hold about 50%. The entry originates in a study of T cells in Graves' hyperthyroidism and ophthalmopathy. Broader study findings: The model foresaw ophthalmopathy a median around 6 months prior to onset.

The source of this sequence is a woman in her 50s with Graves' hyperthyroidism. Sequenced sample: blood. The genes are TRBV27 and TRBJ2-1, with D possibly called TRBD1 or TRBD2 (6 bases each). For the CDR3, the DNA is TGTGCCAGCTCCACCGGGGGCGGGGAGCAGTTCTTC. Its protein product is CASSTGGGEQFF.